The entry below describes one T cell receptor (beta chain). Its antigen is currently unknown. This record comes from a study of vaccination effects on CD4 cells after COVID-19. Study-level findings and limits: Late post-vaccination, clones induced by infection and those induced by vaccine underwent marked clonal contraction. Few convalescent patients were studied, and early post-infection samples were lacking. Common cold coronavirus cross-reactivity was shown by only 1 of 255 vaccine-induced clones in healthy vaccinees.

The CDR3 is 15 residues long. J was trimmed by 2 bases and V by 6 bases; bases with no gene match: 4. Germline values: CDR1 LGHDT, CDR2 YNNKEL (reference sequence). ViraFEST used viral peptide pools to expand antigen-specific CD4+ T cells before sequencing. The culture ran for under eleven days, and then CD4+ T cells were isolated. Either the BNT162b2 or mRNA-1273 vaccine was given to participants in two doses. IL-2 at roughly 9.7 IU/ml and peptides at around 9.6 ug/ml were added to cultured PBMC, about 1.8 million per well. Method: immunoSEQ multiplex PCR; TCRdb's copy keeps in-frame clones and lacks some. The data show around 25,000 clones, 60% to 80% seen once.

The gene calls are TRBV3-1 (or the pseudogene TRBV3-2) and TRBJ2-3; the match to TRBD2 covers 11 bases. The material sequenced was CD4+ T cells from PBMCs cultured with SARS-CoV-2 spike peptides, taken after COVID-19 vaccination. The TCR was taken from a human donor who received a COVID-19 vaccine. Some clones in this sample may be carry-over from other donors' samples. The chain's CDR3 is CASSLLAGATDTQYF. The CDR3, as DNA: TGTGCCAGCAGTCTACTAGCGGGGGCCACAGATACGCAGTATTTT.